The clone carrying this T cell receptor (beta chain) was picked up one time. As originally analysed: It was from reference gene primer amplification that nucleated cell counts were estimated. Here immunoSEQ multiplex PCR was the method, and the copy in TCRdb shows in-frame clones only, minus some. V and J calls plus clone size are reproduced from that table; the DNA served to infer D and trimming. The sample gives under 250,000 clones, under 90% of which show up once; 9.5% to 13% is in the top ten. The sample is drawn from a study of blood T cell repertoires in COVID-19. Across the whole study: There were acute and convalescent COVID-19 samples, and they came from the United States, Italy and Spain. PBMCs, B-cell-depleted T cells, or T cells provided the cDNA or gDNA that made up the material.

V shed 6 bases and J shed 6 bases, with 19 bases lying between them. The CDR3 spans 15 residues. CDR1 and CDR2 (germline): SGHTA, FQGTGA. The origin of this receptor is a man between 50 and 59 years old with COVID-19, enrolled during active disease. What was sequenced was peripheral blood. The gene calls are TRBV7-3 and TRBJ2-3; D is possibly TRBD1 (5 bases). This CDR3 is CASSIGHLDRDTQYF. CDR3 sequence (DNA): TGTGCCAGCAGTATCGGACATCTCGATCGGGATACGCAGTATTTT. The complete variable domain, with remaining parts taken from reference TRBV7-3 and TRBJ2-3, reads GAGVSQTPSNKVTEKGKYVELRCDPISGHTALYWYRQSLGQGPEFLIYFQGTGAADDSGLPNDRFFAVRPEGSVSTLKIQRTERGDSAVYLCASSIGHLDRDTQYFGPGTRLTVL.